This note documents a single T cell receptor beta chain sequence. The antigen remains unidentified. TCRdb reprocessed the 5' RACE reads via MiXCR and lists one record per CDR3 protein. The table lists about 500,000 distinct CDR3 sequences, about an eighth of them singletons. The data derive from a study of CD8 T cells in ankylosing spondylitis. Findings and limits, study-wide: The study identified a TCR beta motif of 7 or 8 highly homologous variants that appeared characteristic of ankylosing spondylitis blood.

The germline gives CDR1 MNHEY, CDR2 SMNVEV (reference sequence). The CDR3 extends over 15 amino acids. Unmatched junction bases numbered 8, after V lost 3 bases and J lost 9 bases. The sequence came from a male donor with ankylosing spondylitis. The chain uses TRBV27 and TRBJ1-6; TRBD1 matches at 7 bases. The source material was blood, either unsorted or a sorted T cell fraction (not recorded which). Written as DNA, the CDR3 is TGTGCCAGCAGTTTCTCCGGGACAGTCCCTTCACCCCTCCACTTT. It specifies CASSFSGTVPSPLHF.